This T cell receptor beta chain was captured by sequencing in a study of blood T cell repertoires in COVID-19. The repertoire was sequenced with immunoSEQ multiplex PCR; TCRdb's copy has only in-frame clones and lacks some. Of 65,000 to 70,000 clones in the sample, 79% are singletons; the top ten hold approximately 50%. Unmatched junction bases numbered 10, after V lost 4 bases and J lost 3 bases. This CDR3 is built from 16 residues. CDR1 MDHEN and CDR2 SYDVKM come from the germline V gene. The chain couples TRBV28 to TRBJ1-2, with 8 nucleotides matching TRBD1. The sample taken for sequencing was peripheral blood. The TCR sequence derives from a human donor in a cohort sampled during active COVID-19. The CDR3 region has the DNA TGTGCCAGCAGTTACCCCCAGGGGGCGGGTGACTATGGCTACACCTTC. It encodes CASSYPQGAGDYGYTF.